The 7 T cell receptor beta chains presented below share a single source sample, sequenced in a study of blood T cell repertoires in COVID-19. Profiling relied on immunoSEQ multiplex PCR, and the TCRdb table lists in-frame clones only, not all of them. The data contain more than 95,000 clones, roughly 89% of them seen just once; the ten biggest clones take up more than 4.5%. Sequencing was carried out using peripheral blood. The receptors come from a human donor in a cohort sampled during active COVID-19.

This clone appeared a single time. The chain joins TRBV7-9 to TRBJ2-7; a possible D gene is TRBD1 (6 bases). This CDR3 has 14 residues. Germline assignment: CDR1 SEHNR and CDR2 FQNEAQ (reference sequence). V was trimmed by 5 bases and J by 5 bases, leaving 16 bases between them. CDR3 DNA: TGTGCCAGCAGCCGGCCCTTCTCAGGGGACGAGCAGTACTTC. Amino acids: CASSRPFSGDEQYF.

The genes are TRBV5-5 and TRBJ2-3; 7 bases agree with TRBD2. CDR3 length equals 16 residues. Germline V gives CDR1 SGHKS, CDR2 YYEKEE (reference sequence). Losses at the gene ends were 6 bases for V and 4 bases for J; bases not matched to a gene: 14. In nucleotides, the CDR3 is TGTGCCAGCACCGAGACGGGCGGGAGAGGCCCAGATACGCAGTATTTT. It yields the protein CASTETGGRGPDTQYF. Using reference TRBV5-5 and TRBJ2-3 for the parts outside the CDR3, the full variable domain is DAGVTQSPTHLIKTRGQQVTLRCSPISGHKSVSWYQQVLGQGPQFIFQYYEKEERGRGNFPDRFSARQFPNYSSELNVNALLLGDSALYLCASTETGGRGPDTQYFGPGTRLTVL.

V usage is TRBV2 and J usage is TRBJ2-3; 7 nucleotides match TRBD2. Per germline, CDR1 SNHLY and CDR2 FYNNEI. This CDR3 is 13 amino acids long. The V segment lost 7 bases and the J segment 5 bases; nucleotides outside the gene matches: 6. The CDR3 DNA follows: TGTGCCAGCAAAGGGACTAACGAAGATACGCAGTATTTT. Translated: CASKGTNEDTQYF.

The V call is TRBV10-1, the J call TRBJ2-1, with D unclear. CDR3 length: 12 residues. V shed 3 bases and J shed 15 bases, with 15 bases lying between them. Germline CDR1 and CDR2: WNHNN and SYGVQD (reference sequence). CDR3 sequence (DNA): TGCGCCAGCAGTGACCCTACTACACCGCGGTTCTTC. Protein product: CASSDPTTPRFF.

The V call is TRBV5-5, the J call TRBJ2-7; 9 nucleotides align to TRBD1. There are 15 residues in the CDR3. The germline CDR1 and CDR2 sequences are SGHKS and YYEKEE (reference sequence). The V gene end was trimmed by 4 bases and the J gene end by 6 bases; junction bases not matched to a gene: 11. CDR3 sequence: CASSTSGTGIGEQYF. CDR3 nucleotides: TGTGCCAGCAGCACCTCCGGGACAGGGATCGGCGAGCAGTACTTC.

V is TRBV28 and J is TRBJ2-6; possibly TRBD2 for D (5 bases). Trimming pared 5 bases from V and 0 bases from J, leaving 17 bases between. The germline gives CDR1 MDHEN, CDR2 SYDVKM. This CDR3 has 18 amino acids. The CDR3 DNA is TGTGCCAGCAGTCCCAGACACCGAGGGAGCTCTGGGGCCAACGTCCTGACTTTC. This gives the protein CASSPRHRGSSGANVLTF.

The chain employs TRBV5-1 and TRBJ1-1, with D perhaps TRBD1 (6 bases). With 4 bases removed from V and 6 bases from J, the gap between germline ends came to 16 bases. The CDR3 covers 14 residues. CDR1 SGHRS and CDR2 YFSETQ come from the germline V gene. Written as DNA, the CDR3 is TGCGCCAGCAGCCAACAGGGAATGGGGGCTGAAGCTTTCTTT. It codes for CASSQQGMGAEAFF.